These T cell receptor beta chains were read from a single sample in a study of T cells in Graves' hyperthyroidism and ophthalmopathy. TCRdb re-analysed the multiplex PCR reads in MiXCR, keeping a single row per CDR3 protein. The sample includes about 260,000 distinct CDR3 sequences, 20% to 25% of them seen just once. Sequencing input: blood. All receptors come from a man aged 30 to 39 with Graves' ophthalmopathy. Each CDR3 is given with its conserved first and last residue. The order of the fields is V gene, clone size, CDR3 length, D gene, J gene, CDR3 DNA, CDR3 protein. D genes are given only for firm matches. Some rows mark clone size as missing; the rest say once, few, many or name a class of expanded clone.

TRBV5-4	few	18	TRBD2	TRBJ2-7	TGTGCCAGCAGTTTAGGAAGAACCGGGACTAGCGGGGCCTACGAGCAGTACTTC	CASSLGRTGTSGAYEQYF
TRBV2	NA	16	TRBD1	TRBJ2-6	TGTGCCAGCAGTGAGACAGGGGGCGCCGGGGCCAACGTCCTGACTTTC	CASSETGGAGANVLTF
TRBV2	many	11	NA	TRBJ2-1	TGTGCCAGCAGTGGAATCAATGAGCAGTTCTTC	CASSGINEQFF
TRBV5-1	NA	14	NA	TRBJ2-7	TGCGCCAGCAGCCAGGACAGCACCCTCTACGAGCAGTACTTC	CASSQDSTLYEQYF
TRBV12-5	few	18	NA	TRBJ1-5	TGTGCTAGTGGTTTGGATCCGGTGACAGGTCGGTCGGGTCAGCCCCAGCATTTT	CASGLDPVTGRSGQPQHF
TRBV20-1	few	18	TRBD2	TRBJ2-1	TGCAGTGCGCGGACTAGCGGGAGAGGAGGGGGGTCTTACAATGAGCAGTTCTTC	CSARTSGRGGGSYNEQFF
TRBV11-1	many	15	TRBD1	TRBJ2-1	TGTGCCAGCAGCTCCGCGGGACAGGGGTTCAATGAGCAGTTCTTC	CASSSAGQGFNEQFF
TRBV12-3/TRBV12-4	few	15	NA	TRBJ1-2	TGTGCCAGCGGCTCCGTCGTTTTGAGGGTCGAAGGCTACACCTTC	CASGSVVLRVEGYTF
TRBV6-6	many	17	NA	TRBJ2-7	TGTGCCAGCAGTTACGGGACACCTCTTCCAGGGGGGACCGAGCAGTACTTC	CASSYGTPLPGGTEQYF
TRBV27	few	16	NA	TRBJ2-5	TGTGCCAGCTCCTTAACGAGGAGGGGTAACCAAGAGACCCAGTACTTC	CASSLTRRGNQETQYF
TRBV11-2	NA	18	TRBD2	TRBJ2-1	TGTGCCAGCAGTTACTCGAAAGCGGGGCCGCCTAGGTACAATGAGCAGTTCTTC	CASSYSKAGPPRYNEQFF
TRBV7-9	NA	12	NA	TRBJ1-6	TGTGCCAGCAGCTTCGTTGATTCACCCCCCCACTTT	CASSFVDSPPHF
TRBV18	few	13	NA	TRBJ2-7	TGTGCCAGCTCAACAAGTTATGATTACGAGCAGTACTTC	CASSTSYDYEQYF
TRBV5-1	few	15	NA	TRBJ2-1	TGCGCCAGCAGTGGGGGCGGGAGTACCTACAATGAGCAGTTCTTC	CASSGGGSTYNEQFF
TRBV9	NA	17	TRBD2	TRBJ2-2	TGTGCCAGCAGCCCTGGACTAGCGGAATCGAACACCGGGGAGCTGTTTTTT	CASSPGLAESNTGELFF
TRBV13	NA	15	NA	TRBJ2-3	TGTGCCAGCAGCTCCCGCCCGGCTAGCACAGATACGCAGTATTTT	CASSSRPASTDTQYF
TRBV9	NA	17	TRBD2	TRBJ2-1	TGTGCCAGCAGCGCCGAACTAGCGGGAGGGTTATACAATGAGCAGTTCTTC	CASSAELAGGLYNEQFF
TRBV28	many	14	NA	TRBJ2-7	TGTGCCAGCAGCCAAGACCAGGTCTCCTACGAGCAGTACTTC	CASSQDQVSYEQYF
TRBV2	many	14	NA	TRBJ2-1	TGTGCCAGCAGCTGGGATACGCGAAACAATGAGCAGTTCTTC	CASSWDTRNNEQFF
TRBV19	few	16	TRBD2	TRBJ2-7	TGTGCCAGTGGGGGACGGCTCGGGACTAGCAGGTACGAGCAGTACTTC	CASGGRLGTSRYEQYF
TRBV28	NA	13	NA	TRBJ1-5	TGTGCCAGCAGCAACGGGTGGGATCAGCCCCAGCATTTT	CASSNGWDQPQHF
TRBV6-1	NA	13	NA	TRBJ1-2	TGTGCCACCATTCGTGGACGGATTTATGGCTACACCTTC	CATIRGRIYGYTF
TRBV20-1	many	16	NA	TRBJ2-7	TGCAGTGCTAGAGGCTCCGGCGGGCGGAGCTCCTACGAGCAGTACTTC	CSARGSGGRSSYEQYF
TRBV18	NA	16	TRBD2	TRBJ2-2	TGTGCCAGCTCACCCAGACTAGCGGGAGATCCCGGGGAGCTGTTTTTT	CASSPRLAGDPGELFF
TRBV5-5	NA	13	NA	TRBJ1-2	TGTGCCAGCAGCTTGGGGACACCATATGGCTACACCTTC	CASSLGTPYGYTF
TRBV28	many	14	TRBD1	TRBJ2-7	TGTGCCAGCAGAGACGGGACAGGGGCGTTCGAGCAGTACTTC	CASRDGTGAFEQYF
TRBV7-9	NA	20	TRBD2	TRBJ2-1	TGTGCCAACAGTTTCGCTTCGGGACTAGCGGGGAAGACCTCCTACAATGAGCAGTTCTTC	CANSFASGLAGKTSYNEQFF
TRBV20-1	NA	14	NA	TRBJ2-1	TGCAGTGCTACCGGGACCGCCCAGCGCCATGAGCAGTTCTTC	CSATGTAQRHEQFF
TRBV7-9	many	17	TRBD2	TRBJ2-1	TGTGCCAGCAGCTTACCTAGCGGGAGGCGTAGTCACAATGAGCAGTTCTTC	CASSLPSGRRSHNEQFF
TRBV11-2	many	16	NA	TRBJ2-2	TGTGCCAGCAGCTTAGTCGCAGGGATAAACACCGGGGAGCTGTTTTTT	CASSLVAGINTGELFF
TRBV12-3/TRBV12-4	many	15	NA	TRBJ1-5	TGTGCCAGCAGTTTACAGGGCGCAAAAAATCAGCCCCAGCATTTT	CASSLQGAKNQPQHF